The source of this TCR beta chain is a study of T cells in Graves' hyperthyroidism and ophthalmopathy. The authors obtained PBMCs from 7.5 to 10 ml of fresh peripheral blood. TCR beta CDR3 sequences were amplified from RNA transcripts. With the HTBI primer set, the TCR CDR3 went through a first round of RT-PCR. TCRdb reanalysed the multiplex PCR reads using MiXCR and keeps one entry per CDR3 protein. The sample lists about 400,000 distinct CDR3 sequences; 12% to 15% were seen once. On this clonotype: Its matching antigen is unknown.

The V gene end was trimmed by 5 bases and the J gene end by 2 bases; junction bases not matched to a gene: 18. The germline V gene has CDR1 LGHDT and CDR2 YNNKEL (reference sequence). There are 19 residues in the CDR3. Overall study results and limits: Most expanded thyroid clonotypes above 0.001 recurred in blood.

This chain links TRBV3-1 with TRBJ1-3; 7 nucleotides align to TRBD1. The sample consisted of blood. The TCR was taken from a woman in her sixties or seventies with Graves' ophthalmopathy. The CDR3 DNA sequence: TGTGCCAGCAGCTCAACACCAACCAAGACAGGGATGACTGGAAACACCATATATTTT. Translated, it gives CASSSTPTKTGMTGNTIYF.